The following is a TCR beta chain sequence with its context. The data originate from a study of T cell changes during pregnancy in multiple sclerosis. Germline V gene data show CDR1 as SGHRS and CDR2 as YFSETQ. Deletions cut 4 bases from V and 0 bases from J, with 11 bases between. This CDR3 is 15 amino acids long. Clones were read by immunoSEQ multiplex PCR, and TCRdb kept only the in-frame ones, dropping some. The data contain roughly 29,000 clones, more than 80% of them singletons. The receptor's source is a female donor with multiple sclerosis, enrolled in a pregnancy study. The source was CD8+ T cells from peripheral blood mononuclear cells, collected before pregnancy. The rearrangement joins TRBV5-1 to TRBJ1-3, with D tentatively TRBD1 (6 bases). The CDR3 bases are TGCGCCAGCAGCCAAGGACAGAGCTCTGGAAACACCATATATTTT. Its protein product is CASSQGQSSGNTIYF.